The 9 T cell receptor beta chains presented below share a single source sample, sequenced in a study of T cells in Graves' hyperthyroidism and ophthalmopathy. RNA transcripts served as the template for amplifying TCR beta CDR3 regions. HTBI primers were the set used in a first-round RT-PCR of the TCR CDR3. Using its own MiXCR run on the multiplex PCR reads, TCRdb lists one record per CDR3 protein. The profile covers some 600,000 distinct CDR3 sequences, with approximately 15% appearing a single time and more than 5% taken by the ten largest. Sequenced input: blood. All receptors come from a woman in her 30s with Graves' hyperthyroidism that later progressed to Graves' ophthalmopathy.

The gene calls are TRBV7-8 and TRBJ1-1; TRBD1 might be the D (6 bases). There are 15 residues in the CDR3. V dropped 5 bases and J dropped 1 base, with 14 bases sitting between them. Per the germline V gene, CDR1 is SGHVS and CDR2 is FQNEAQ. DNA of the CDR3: TGTGCCAGCAGCACCCATGGGACAAGGAACACTGAAGCTTTCTTT. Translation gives CASSTHGTRNTEAFF.

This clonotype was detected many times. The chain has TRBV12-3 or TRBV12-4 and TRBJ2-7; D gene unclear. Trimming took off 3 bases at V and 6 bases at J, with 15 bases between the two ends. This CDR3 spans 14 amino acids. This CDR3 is CASSLGFDDGEQYF. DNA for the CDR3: TGTGCCAGCAGTTTGGGCTTTGATGATGGCGAGCAGTACTTC.

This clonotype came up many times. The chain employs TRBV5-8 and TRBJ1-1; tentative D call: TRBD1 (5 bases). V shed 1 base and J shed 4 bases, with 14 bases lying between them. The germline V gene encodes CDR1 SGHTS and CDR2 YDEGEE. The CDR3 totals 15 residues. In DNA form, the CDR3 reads TGTGCCAGCAGCTTGCTGCGGGGGGGAATCACTGAAGCTTTCTTT. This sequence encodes CASSLLRGGITEAFF. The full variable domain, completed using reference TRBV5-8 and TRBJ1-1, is EAGVTQSPTHLIKTRGQQATLRCSPISGHTSVYWYQQALGLGLQFLLWYDEGEERNRGNFPPRFSGRQFPNYSSELNVNALELEDSALYLCASSLLRGGITEAFFGQGTRLTVV.

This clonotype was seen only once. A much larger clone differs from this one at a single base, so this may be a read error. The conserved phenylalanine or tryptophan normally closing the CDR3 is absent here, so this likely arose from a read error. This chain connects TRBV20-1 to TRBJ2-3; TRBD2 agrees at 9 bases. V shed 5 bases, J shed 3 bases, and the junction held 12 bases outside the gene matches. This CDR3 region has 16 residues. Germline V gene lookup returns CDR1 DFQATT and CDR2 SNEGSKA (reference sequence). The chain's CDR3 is CSALAGEGGGTDTQYS. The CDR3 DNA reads TGCAGTGCTTTAGCGGGAGAGGGGGGGGGAACAGATACGCAGTATTCT.

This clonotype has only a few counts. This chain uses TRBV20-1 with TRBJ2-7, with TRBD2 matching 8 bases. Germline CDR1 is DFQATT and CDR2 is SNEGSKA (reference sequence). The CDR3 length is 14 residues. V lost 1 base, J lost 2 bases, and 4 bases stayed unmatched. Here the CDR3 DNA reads TGCAGTGCTAGAGGTCGGGAGGGTCCCTACGAGCAGTACTTC. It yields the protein CSARGREGPYEQYF.

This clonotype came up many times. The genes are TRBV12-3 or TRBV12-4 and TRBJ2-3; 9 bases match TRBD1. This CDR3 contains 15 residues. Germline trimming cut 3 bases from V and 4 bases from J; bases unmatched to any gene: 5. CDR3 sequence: CASSFDRGAADTQYF. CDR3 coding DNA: TGTGCCAGCAGTTTCGACAGGGGGGCGGCAGATACGCAGTATTTT.

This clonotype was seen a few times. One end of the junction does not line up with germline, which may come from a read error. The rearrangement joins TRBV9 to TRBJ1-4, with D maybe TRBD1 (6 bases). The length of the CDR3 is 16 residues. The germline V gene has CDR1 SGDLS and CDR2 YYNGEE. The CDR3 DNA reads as TGTGCCAGCAGCGACGCCCCGGGACATAATAATGAAGAACTGTTTTTT. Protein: CASSDAPGHNNEELFF.

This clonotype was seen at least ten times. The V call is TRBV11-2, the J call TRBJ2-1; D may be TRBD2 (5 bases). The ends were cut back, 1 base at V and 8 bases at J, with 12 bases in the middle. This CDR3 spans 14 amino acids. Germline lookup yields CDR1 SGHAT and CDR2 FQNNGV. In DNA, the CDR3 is TGTGCCAGCAGCTTAGCTAGCCCGAGGGATGAGCAGTTCTTC. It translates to CASSLASPRDEQFF.

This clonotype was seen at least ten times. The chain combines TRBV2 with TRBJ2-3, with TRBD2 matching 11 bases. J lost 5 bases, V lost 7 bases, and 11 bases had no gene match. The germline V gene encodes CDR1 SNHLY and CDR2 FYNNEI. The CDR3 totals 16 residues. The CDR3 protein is CASTTSGSWSIDTQYF. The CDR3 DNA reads TGTGCCAGCACTACTAGCGGGAGTTGGTCGATAGATACGCAGTATTTT.